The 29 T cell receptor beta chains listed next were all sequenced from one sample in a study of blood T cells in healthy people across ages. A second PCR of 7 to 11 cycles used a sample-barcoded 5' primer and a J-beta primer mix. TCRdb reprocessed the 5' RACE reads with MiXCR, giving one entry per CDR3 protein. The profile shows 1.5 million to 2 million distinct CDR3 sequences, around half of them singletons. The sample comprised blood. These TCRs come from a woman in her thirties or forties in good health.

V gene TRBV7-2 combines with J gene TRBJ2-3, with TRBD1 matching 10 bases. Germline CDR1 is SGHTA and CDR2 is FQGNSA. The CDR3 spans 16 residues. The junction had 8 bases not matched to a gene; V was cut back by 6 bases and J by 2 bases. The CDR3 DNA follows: TGTGCCAGCAGACTCTCCGGGACAGGGGTCACAGATACGCAGTATTTT. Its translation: CASRLSGTGVTDTQYF. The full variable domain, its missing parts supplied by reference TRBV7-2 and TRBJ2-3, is GAGVSQSPSNKVTEKGKDVELRCDPISGHTALYWYRQSLGQGLEFLIYFQGNSAPDKSGLPSDRFSAERTGGSVSTLTIQRTQQEDSAVYLCASRLSGTGVTDTQYFGPGTRLTVL.

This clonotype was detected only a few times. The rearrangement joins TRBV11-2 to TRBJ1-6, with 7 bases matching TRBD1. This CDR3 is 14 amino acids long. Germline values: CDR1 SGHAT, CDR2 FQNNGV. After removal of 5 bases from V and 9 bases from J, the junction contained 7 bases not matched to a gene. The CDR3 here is CASSPNRGSSPLHF. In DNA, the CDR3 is TGTGCCAGCAGCCCGAACAGGGGCTCTTCACCCCTCCACTTT.

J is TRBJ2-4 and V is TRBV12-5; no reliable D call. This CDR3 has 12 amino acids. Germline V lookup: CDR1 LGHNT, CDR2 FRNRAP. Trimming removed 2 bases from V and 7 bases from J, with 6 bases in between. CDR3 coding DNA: TGTGCTAGTGGTTTGATGGCGAACATTCAGTACTTC. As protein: CASGLMANIQYF.

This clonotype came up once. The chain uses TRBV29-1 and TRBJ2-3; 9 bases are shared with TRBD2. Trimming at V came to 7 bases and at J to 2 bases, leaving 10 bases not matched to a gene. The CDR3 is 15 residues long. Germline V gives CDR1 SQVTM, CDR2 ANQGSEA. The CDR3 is CSAAGGTSSTDTQYF. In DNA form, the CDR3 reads TGCAGCGCCGCTGGGGGGACTAGCTCCACAGATACGCAGTATTTT.

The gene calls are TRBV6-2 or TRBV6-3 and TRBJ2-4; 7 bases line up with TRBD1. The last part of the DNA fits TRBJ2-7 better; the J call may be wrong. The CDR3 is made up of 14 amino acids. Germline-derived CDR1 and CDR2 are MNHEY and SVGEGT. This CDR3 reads CASTQGQWADEQYF. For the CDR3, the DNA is TGTGCCAGCACCCAGGGACAGTGGGCCGACGAGCAGTACTTC.

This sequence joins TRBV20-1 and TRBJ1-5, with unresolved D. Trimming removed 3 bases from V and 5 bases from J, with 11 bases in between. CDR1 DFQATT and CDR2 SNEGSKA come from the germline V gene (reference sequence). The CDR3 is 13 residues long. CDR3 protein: CSARAGLDQPQHF. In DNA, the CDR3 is TGCAGTGCTAGGGCGGGGTTGGATCAGCCCCAGCATTTT.

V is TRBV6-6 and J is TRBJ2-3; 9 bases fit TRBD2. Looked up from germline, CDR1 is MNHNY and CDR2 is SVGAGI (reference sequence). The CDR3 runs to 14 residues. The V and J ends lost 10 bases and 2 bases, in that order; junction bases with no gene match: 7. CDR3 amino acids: CATYSGGPTDTQYF. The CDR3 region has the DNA TGTGCCACCTATAGCGGGGGCCCCACAGATACGCAGTATTTT.

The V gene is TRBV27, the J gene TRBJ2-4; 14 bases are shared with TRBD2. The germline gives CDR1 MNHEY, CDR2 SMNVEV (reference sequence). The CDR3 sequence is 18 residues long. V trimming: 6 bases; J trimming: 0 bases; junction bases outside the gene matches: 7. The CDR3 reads CASSVGTSGGIAKNIQYF. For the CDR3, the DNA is TGTGCCAGCAGCGTCGGGACTAGCGGGGGAATAGCCAAAAACATTCAGTACTTC.

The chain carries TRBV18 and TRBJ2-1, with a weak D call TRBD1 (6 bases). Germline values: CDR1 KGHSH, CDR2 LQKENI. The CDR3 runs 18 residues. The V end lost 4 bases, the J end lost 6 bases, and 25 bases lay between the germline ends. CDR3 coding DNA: TGTGCCAGCTCACTAGCACCTGGGGGCGGCGTCGCCTTCAATGAGCAGTTCTTC. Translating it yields CASSLAPGGGVAFNEQFF. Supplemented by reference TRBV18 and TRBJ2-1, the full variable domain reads NAGVMQNPRHLVRRRGQEARLRCSPMKGHSHVYWYRQLPEEGLKFMVYLQKENIIDESGMPKERFSAEFPKEGPSILRIQQVVRGDSAAYFCASSLAPGGGVAFNEQFFGPGTRLTVL.

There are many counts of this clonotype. The CDR3 is CASSPLGYEQYF. As DNA, the CDR3 is TGTGCCAGCTCACCACTTGGCTACGAGCAGTACTTC. The chain uses TRBV18 and TRBJ2-7; the D is unclear. The V and J ends lost 1 base and 3 bases respectively, with 4 bases between them. Germline-derived CDR1 and CDR2 are KGHSH and LQKENI. CDR3 length: 12 amino acids.

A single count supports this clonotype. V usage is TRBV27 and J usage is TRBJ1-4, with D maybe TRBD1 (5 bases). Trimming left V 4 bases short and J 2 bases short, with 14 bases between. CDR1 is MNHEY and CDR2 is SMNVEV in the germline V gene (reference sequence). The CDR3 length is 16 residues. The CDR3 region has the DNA TGTGCCAGCAGTTCCGCTGGGGGGTACACTAATGAAAAACTGTTTTTT. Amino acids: CASSSAGGYTNEKLFF.

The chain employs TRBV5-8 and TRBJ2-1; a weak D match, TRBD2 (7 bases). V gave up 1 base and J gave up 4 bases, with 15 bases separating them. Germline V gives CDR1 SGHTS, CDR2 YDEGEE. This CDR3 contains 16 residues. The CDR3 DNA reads TGTGCCAGCAGCTTGTTCGCAGGGGAGGGTTACAATGAGCAGTTCTTC. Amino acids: CASSLFAGEGYNEQFF.

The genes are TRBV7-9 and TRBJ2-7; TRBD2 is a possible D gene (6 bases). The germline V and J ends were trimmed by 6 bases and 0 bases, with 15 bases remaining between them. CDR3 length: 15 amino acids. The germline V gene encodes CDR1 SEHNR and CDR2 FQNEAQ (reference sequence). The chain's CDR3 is CASSPAGSSSYEQYF. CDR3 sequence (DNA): TGTGCCAGCAGTCCAGCGGGTAGCAGCTCCTACGAGCAGTACTTC.

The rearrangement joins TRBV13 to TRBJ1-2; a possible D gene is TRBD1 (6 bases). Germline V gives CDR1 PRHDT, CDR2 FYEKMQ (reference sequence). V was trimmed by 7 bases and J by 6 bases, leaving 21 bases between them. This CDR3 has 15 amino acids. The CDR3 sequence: CASNWGAGKQHGYTF. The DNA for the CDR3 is TGTGCCAGCAACTGGGGGGCCGGTAAACAACATGGCTACACCTTC. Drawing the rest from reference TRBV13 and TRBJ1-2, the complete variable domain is AAGVIQSPRHLIKEKRETATLKCYPIPRHDTVYWYQQGPGQDPQFLISFYEKMQSDKGSIPDRFSAQQFSDYHSELNMSSLELGDSALYFCASNWGAGKQHGYTFGSGTRLTVV.

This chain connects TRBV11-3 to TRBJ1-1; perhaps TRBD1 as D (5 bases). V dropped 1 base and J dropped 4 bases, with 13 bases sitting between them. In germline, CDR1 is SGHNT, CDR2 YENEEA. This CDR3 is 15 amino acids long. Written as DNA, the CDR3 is TGTGCCAGCAGCTTAGGGGGCGCCTCATCCACTGAAGCTTTCTTT. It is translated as CASSLGGASSTEAFF.

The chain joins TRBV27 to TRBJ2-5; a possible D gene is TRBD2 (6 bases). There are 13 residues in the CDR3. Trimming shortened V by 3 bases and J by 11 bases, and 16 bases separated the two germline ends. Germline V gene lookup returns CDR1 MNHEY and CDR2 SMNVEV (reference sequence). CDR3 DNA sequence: TGTGCCAGCAGTTTCGCCCTAGGACGGGAGCAGTACTTC. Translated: CASSFALGREQYF.

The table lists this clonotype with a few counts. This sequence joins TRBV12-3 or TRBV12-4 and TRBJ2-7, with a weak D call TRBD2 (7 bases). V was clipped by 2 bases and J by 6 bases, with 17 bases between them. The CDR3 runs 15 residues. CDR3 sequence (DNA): TGTGCCAGCAGTTTAAAGGGGGGGGGCCAATCCGAGCAGTACTTC. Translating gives CASSLKGGGQSEQYF.

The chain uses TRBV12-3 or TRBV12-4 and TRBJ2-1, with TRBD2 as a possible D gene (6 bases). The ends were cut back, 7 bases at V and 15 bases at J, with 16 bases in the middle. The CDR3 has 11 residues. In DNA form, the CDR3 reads TGTGCCAGCACCGGTCGGGGGACTTCGTTCTTC. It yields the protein CASTGRGTSFF.

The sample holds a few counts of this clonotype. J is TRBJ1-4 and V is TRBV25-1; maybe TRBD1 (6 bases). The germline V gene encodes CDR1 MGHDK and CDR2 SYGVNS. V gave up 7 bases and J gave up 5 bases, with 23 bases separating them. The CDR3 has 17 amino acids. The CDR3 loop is CASTPSRGGPANEKLFF. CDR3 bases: TGTGCCAGCACTCCTTCCAGGGGCGGGCCTGCAAATGAAAAACTGTTTTTT.

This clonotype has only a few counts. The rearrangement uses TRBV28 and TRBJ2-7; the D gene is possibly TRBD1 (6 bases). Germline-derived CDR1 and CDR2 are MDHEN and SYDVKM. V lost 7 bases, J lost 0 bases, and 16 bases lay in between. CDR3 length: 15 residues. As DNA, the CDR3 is TGTGCCAGCACCCGAACAGGGTTCAGCTCCTACGAGCAGTACTTC. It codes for CASTRTGFSSYEQYF.

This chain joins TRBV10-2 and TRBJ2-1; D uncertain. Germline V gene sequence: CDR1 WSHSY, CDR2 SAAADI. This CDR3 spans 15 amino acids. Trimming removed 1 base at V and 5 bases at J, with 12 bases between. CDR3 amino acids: CASSEYFGFDNEQFF. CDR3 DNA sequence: TGCGCCAGCAGTGAGTATTTTGGGTTCGACAATGAGCAGTTCTTC.

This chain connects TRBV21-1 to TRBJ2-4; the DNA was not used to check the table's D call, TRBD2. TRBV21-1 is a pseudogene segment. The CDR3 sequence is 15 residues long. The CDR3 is CAKKREGNAKNIQYF. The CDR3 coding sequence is TGTGCCAAAAAAAGAGAGGGAAATGCCAAAAACATTCAGTACTTC.

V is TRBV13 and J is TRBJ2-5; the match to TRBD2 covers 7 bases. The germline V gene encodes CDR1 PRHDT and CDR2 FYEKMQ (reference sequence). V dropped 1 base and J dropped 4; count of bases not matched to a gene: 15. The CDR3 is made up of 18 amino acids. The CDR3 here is CASSLATGGVPAGETQYF. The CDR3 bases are TGTGCCAGCAGCTTAGCCACTGGGGGGGTCCCCGCGGGAGAGACCCAGTACTTC.

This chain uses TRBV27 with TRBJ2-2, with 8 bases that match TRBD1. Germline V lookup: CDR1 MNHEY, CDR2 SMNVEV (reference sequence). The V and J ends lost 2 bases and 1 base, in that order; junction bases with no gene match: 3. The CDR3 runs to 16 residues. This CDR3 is CASSLNRGVNTGELFF. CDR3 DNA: TGTGCCAGCAGTTTAAACAGGGGGGTGAACACCGGGGAGCTGTTTTTT.

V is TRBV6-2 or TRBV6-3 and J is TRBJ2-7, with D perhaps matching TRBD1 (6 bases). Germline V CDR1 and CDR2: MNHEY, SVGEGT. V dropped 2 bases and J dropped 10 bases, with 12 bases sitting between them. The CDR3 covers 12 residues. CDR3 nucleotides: TGTGCCAGCAGTTACGGACAGCTACCCCAGTACTTC. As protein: CASSYGQLPQYF.

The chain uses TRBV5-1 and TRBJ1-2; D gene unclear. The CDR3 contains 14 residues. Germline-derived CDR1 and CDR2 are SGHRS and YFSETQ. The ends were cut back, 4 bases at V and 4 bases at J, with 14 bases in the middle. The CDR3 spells CASSLDTAIYGYTF. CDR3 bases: TGCGCCAGCAGCCTTGACACCGCTATCTATGGCTACACCTTC.

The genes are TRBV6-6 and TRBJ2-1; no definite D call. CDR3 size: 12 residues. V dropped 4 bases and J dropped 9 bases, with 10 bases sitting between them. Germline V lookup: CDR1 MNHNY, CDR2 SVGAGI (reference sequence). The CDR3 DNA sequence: TGTGCCAGCAGTTCTAGACTGGTTGAGCAGTTCTTC. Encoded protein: CASSSRLVEQFF.

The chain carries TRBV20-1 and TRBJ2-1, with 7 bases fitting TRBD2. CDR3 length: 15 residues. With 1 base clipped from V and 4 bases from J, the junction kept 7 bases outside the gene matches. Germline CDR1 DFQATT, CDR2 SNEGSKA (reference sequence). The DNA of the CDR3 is TGCAGTGCTAGAGGAGGGCTAGCGGATTACAATGAGCAGTTCTTC. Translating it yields CSARGGLADYNEQFF.

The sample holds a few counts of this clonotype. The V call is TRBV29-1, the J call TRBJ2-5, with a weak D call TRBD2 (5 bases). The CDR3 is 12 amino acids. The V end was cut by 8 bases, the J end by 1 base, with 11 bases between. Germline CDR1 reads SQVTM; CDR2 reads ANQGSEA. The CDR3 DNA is TGCAGCTTTGGACTCCTCCAAGAGACCCAGTACTTC. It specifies CSFGLLQETQYF.